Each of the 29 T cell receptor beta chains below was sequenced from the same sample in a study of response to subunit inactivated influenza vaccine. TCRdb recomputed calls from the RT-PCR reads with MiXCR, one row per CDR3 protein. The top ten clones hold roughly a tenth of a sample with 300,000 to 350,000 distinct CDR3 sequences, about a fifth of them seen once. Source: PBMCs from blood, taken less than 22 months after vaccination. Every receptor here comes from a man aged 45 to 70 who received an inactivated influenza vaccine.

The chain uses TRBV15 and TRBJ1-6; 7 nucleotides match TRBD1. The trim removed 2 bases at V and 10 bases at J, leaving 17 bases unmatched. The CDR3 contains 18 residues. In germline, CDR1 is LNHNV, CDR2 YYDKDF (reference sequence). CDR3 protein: CATSRRRTSAGGRSPLHF. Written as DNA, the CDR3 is TGTGCCACCAGCAGAAGAAGAACTTCGGCAGGGGGGAGGTCACCCCTCCACTTT.

CDR3 nucleotide sequence: TGCGCCAGCAGCCAAGAAAGAAACAGTTTTTTCTATGGCTACACCTTC. Translation: CASSQERNSFFYGYTF. The J gene is TRBJ1-2, the V gene TRBV4-3; D gene uncertain. The CDR3 spans 16 residues. Germline CDR1 LGHNA, CDR2 YSLEER. Trimming took off 0 bases at V and 4 bases at J, with 15 bases between the two ends.

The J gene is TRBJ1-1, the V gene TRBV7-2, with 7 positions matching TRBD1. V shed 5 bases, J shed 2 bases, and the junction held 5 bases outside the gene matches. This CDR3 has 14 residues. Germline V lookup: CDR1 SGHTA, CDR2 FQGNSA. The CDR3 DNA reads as TGTGCCAGCAGCGCCGGACAGGCCAACACTGAAGCTTTCTTT. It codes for CASSAGQANTEAFF.

DNA for the CDR3: TGCAGTGCCCACGGGGGATACACCGGGGAGCTGTTTTTT. It translates to CSAHGGYTGELFF. The J gene is TRBJ2-2, the V gene TRBV20-1; a weak D match, TRBD2 (6 bases). CDR1 and CDR2 (germline): DFQATT, SNEGSKA (reference sequence). The CDR3 spans 13 residues. V was trimmed by 6 bases and J by 3 bases, leaving 11 bases between them.

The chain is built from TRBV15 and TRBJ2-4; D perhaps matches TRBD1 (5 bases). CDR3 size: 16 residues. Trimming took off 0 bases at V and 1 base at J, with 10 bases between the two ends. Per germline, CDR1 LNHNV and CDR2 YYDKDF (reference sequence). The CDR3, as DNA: TGTGCCACCAGCAGAGACAGGGCCTCGGCCAAAAACATTCAGTACTTC. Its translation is CATSRDRASAKNIQYF.

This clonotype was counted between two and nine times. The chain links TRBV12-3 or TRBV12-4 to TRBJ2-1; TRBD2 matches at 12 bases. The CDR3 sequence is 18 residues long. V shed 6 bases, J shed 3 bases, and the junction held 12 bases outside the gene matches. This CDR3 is CASSLNLLAGGFYNEQFF. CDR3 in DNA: TGTGCCAGCAGCCTCAATCTACTAGCGGGAGGTTTCTACAATGAGCAGTTCTTC.

CDR3 nucleotide sequence: TGCGCCAGCGGCGACAGGGCTGGTGACACTGAAGCTTTCTTT. Translation: CASGDRAGDTEAFF. This chain joins TRBV5-1 and TRBJ1-1; 7 bases match TRBD1. CDR1 and CDR2 (germline): SGHRS, YFSETQ. The ends lost 7 bases at V and 3 bases at J; junction bases unmatched: 9. There are 14 residues in the CDR3.

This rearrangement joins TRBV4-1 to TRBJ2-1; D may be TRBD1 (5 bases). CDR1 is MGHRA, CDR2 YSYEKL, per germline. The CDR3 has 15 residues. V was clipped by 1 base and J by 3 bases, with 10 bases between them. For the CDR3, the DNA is TGCGCCAGCAGCCAAGGTCTAGGGGTCTACAATGAGCAGTTCTTC. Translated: CASSQGLGVYNEQFF.

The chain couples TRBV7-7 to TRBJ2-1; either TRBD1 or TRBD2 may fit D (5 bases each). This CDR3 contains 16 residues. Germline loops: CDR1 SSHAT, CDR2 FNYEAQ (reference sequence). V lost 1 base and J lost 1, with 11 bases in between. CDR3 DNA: TGTGCCAGCAGCTTAGTTGGGGGAACTTCCTACAATGAGCAGTTCTTC. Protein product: CASSLVGGTSYNEQFF.

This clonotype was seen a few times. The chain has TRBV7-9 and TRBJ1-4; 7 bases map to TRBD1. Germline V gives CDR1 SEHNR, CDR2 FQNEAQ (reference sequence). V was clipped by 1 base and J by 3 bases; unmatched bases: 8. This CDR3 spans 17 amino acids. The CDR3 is CASSLGSTGVPNEKLFF. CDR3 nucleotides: TGTGCCAGCAGCTTAGGATCTACAGGGGTACCTAATGAAAAACTGTTTTTT.

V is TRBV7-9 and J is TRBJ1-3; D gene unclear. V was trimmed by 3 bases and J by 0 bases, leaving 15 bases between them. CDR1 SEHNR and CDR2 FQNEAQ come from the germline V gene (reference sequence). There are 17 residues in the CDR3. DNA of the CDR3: TGTGCCAGCAGCTTTGATCGTTACGGACGCTCTGGAAACACCATATATTTT. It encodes CASSFDRYGRSGNTIYF.

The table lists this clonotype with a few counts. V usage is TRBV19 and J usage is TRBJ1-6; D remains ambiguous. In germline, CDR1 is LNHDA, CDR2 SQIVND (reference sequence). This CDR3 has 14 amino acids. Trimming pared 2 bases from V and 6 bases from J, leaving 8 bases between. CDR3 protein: CASSISQTNSPLHF. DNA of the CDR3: TGTGCCAGTAGTATATCGCAGACTAATTCACCCCTCCACTTT. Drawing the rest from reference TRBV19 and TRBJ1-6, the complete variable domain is DGGITQSPKYLFRKEGQNVTLSCEQNLNHDAMYWYRQDPGQGLRLIYYSQIVNDFQKGDIAEGYSVSREKKESFPLTVTSAQKNPTAFYLCASSISQTNSPLHFGNGTRLTVT.

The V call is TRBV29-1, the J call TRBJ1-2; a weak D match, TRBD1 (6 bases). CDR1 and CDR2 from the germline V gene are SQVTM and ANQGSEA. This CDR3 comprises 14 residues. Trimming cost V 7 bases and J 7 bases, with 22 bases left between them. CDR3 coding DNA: TGCAGCGCCTTTTATCGGGGGCAAATCAGTGGCTACACCTTC. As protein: CSAFYRGQISGYTF.

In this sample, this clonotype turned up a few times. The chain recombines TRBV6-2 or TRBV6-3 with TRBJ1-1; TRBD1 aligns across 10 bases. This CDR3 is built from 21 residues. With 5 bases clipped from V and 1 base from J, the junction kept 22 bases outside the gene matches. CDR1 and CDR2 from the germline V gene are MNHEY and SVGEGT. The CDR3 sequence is CASSPRQGALISVIGNTEAFF. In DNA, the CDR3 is TGTGCCAGCAGTCCAAGACAGGGGGCCCTGATCTCGGTAATAGGGAACACTGAAGCTTTCTTT.

The CDR3 sequence is CASSPDSFNEQFF. DNA of the CDR3: TGTGCCAGCAGCCCGGACAGTTTCAATGAGCAGTTCTTC. V usage is TRBV7-9 and J usage is TRBJ2-1, with TRBD1 as a possible D gene (6 bases). CDR3 length equals 13 residues. CDR1 is SEHNR and CDR2 is FQNEAQ in the germline V gene (reference sequence). Trimming pared 5 bases from V and 6 bases from J, leaving 11 bases between.

This CDR3 reads CASSDTFYEQYF. Here the CDR3 DNA reads TGTGCCAGCAGTGACACCTTCTACGAGCAGTACTTC. The chain employs TRBV2 and TRBJ2-7; no reliable D call. CDR1 and CDR2 from the germline V gene are SNHLY and FYNNEI. The CDR3 is 12 residues long. Trimming stripped 3 bases from V and 3 bases from J, with 6 bases between.

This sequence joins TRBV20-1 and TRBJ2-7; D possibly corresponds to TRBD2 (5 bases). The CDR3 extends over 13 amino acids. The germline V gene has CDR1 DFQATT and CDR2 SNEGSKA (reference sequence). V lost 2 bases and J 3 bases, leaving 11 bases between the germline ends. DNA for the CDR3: TGCAGTGCTAGACCGGGATCGAACTACGAGCAGTACTTC. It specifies CSARPGSNYEQYF.

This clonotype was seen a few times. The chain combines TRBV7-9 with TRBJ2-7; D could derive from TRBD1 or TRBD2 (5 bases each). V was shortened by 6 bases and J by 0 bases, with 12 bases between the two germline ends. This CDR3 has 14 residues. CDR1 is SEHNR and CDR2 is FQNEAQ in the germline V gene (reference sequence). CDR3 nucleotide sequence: TGTGCCAGCAGGCGCCGGGACGGCTCCTACGAGCAGTACTTC. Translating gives CASRRRDGSYEQYF.

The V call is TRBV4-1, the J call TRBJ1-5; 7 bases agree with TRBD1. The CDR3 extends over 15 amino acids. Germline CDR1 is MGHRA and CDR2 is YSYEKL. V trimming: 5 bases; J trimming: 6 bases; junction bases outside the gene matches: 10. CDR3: CASSETLQGFQPQHF. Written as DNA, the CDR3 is TGCGCCAGCAGCGAAACCCTACAGGGGTTTCAGCCCCAGCATTTT.

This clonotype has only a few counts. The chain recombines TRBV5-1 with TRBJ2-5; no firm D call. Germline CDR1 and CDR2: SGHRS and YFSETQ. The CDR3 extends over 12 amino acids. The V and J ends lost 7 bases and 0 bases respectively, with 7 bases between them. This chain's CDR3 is CASSPYQETQYF. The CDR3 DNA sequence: TGCGCCAGCTCCCCGTACCAAGAGACCCAGTACTTC.

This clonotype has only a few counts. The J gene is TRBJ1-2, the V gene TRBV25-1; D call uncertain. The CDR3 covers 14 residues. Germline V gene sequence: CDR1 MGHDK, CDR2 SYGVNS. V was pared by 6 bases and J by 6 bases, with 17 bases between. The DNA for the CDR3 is TGTGCCAGCAGCCACAAGACAAGTTGGAATGGCTACACCTTC. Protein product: CASSHKTSWNGYTF.

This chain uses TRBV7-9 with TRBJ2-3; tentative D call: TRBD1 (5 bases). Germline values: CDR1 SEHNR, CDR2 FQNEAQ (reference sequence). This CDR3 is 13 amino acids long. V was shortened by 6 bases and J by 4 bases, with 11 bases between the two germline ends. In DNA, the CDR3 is TGTGCCAGCAGGGGATCAGGGCCAGATACGCAGTATTTT. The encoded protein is CASRGSGPDTQYF.

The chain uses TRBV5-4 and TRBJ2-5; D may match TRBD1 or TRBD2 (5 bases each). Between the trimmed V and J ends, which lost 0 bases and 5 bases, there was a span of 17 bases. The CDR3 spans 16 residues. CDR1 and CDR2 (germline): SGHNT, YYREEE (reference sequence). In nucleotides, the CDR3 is TGTGCCAGCAGCTTGGAAAAGCGGTCAGGGAAGGAGACCCAGTACTTC. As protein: CASSLEKRSGKETQYF. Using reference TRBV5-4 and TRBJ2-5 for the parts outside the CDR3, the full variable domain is ETGVTQSPTHLIKTRGQQVTLRCSSQSGHNTVSWYQQALGQGPQFIFQYYREEENGRGNFPPRFSGLQFPNYSSELNVNALELDDSALYLCASSLEKRSGKETQYFGPGTRLLVL.

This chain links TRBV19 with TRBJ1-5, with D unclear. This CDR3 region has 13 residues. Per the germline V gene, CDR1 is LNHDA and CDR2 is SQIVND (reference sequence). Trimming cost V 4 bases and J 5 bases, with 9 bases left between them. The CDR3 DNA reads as TGTGCCAGTAGTAGAGCTAGGGATCAGCCCCAGCATTTT. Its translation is CASSRARDQPQHF.

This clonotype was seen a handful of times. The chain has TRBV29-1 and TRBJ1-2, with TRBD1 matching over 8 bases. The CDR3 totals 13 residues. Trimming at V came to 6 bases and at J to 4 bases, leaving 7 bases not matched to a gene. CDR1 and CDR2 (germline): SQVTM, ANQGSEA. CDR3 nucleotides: TGCAGCGTCCCGGACAGGGAAGGCTATGGCTACACCTTC. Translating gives CSVPDREGYGYTF.

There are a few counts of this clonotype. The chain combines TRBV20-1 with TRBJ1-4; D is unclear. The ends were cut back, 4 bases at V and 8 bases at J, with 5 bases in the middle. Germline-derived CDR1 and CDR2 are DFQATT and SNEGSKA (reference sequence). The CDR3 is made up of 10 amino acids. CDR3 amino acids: CSAMREKLFF. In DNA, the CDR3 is TGCAGTGCTATGAGGGAAAAACTGTTTTTT.

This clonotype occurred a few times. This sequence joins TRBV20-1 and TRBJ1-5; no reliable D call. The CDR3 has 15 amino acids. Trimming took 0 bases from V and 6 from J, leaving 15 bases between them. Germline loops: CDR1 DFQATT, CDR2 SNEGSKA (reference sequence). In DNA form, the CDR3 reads TGCAGTGCTAGAGATCTAAGCACAGTTGGTCAGCCCCAGCATTTT. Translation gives CSARDLSTVGQPQHF.

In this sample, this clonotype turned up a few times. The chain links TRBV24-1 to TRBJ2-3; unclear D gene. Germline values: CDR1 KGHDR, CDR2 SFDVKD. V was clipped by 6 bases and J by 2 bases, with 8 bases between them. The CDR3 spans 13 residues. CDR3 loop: CATSMRNTDTQYF. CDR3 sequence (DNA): TGTGCCACCAGTATGCGGAACACAGATACGCAGTATTTT.

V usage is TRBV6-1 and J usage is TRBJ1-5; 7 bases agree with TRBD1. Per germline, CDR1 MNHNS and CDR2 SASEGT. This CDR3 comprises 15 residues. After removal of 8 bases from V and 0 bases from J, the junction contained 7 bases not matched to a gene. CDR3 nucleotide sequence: TGTGCCAGCTCCCAGGGGGTATTTAGCAATCAGCCCCAGCATTTT. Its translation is CASSQGVFSNQPQHF.